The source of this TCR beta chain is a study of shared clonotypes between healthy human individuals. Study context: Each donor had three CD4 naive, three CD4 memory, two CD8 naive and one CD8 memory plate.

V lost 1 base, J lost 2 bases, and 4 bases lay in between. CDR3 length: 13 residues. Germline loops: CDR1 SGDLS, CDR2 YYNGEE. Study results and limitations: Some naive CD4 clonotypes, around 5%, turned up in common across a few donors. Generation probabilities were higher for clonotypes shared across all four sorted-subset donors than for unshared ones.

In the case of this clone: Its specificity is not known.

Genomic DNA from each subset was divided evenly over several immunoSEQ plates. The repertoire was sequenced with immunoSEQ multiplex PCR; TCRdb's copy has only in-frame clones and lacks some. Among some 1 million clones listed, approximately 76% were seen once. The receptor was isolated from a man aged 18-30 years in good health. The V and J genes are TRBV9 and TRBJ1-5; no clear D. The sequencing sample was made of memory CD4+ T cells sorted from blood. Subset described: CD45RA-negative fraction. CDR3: CASSVQGNQPQHF. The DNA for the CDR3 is TGTGCCAGCAGCGTACAAGGCAATCAGCCCCAGCATTTT.